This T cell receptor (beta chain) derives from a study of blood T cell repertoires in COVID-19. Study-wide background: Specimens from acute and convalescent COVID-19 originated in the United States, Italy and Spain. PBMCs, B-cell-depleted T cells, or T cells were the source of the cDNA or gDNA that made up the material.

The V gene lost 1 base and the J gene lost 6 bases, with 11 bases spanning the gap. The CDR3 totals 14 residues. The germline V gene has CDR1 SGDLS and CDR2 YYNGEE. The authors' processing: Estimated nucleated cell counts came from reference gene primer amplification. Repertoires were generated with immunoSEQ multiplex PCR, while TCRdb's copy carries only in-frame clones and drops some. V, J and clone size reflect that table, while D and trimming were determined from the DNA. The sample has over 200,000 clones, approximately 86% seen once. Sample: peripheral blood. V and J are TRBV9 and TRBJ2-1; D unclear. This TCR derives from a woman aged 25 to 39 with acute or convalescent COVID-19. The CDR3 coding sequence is TGTGCCAGCAGCGTATCGTATTTTTCCAATGAGCAGTTCTTC. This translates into CASSVSYFSNEQFF.